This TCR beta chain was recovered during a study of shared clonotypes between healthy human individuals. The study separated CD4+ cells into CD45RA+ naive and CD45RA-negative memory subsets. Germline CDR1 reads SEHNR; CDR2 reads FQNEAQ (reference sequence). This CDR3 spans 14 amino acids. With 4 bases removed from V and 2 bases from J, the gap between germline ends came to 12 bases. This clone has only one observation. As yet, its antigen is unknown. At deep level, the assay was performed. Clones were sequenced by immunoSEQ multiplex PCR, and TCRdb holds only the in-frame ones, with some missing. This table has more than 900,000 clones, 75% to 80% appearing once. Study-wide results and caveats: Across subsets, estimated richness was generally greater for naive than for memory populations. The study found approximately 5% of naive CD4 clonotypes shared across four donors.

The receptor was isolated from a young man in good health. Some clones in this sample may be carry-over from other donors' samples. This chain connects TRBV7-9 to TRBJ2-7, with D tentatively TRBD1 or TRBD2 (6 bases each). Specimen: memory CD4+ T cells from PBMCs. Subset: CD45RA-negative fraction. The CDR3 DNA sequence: TGTGCCAGCAGCTGGGGCGGGACACCCTACGAGCAGTACTTC. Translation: CASSWGGTPYEQYF.